The rows below give T cell receptor beta chains drawn from one sample of a study of monozygotic twins with inflammatory bowel disease. Each CDR3 protein gets one entry in TCRdb, which reprocessed the 5' RACE reads and gives no DNA. The ten top clones account for 2% to 3%, within a sample of around 150,000 distinct CDR3 sequences. The sequenced material came from blood. These receptors all come from a human donor with ulcerative colitis or Crohn's disease, or a healthy co-twin of an affected twin (not recorded which). The CDR3 runs from the conserved cysteine through the conserved F or W.

j_call,v_call,cdr3_aa
TRBJ2-1,TRBV5-1,CASMMSSRDRGSLNEQFF
TRBJ1-6,TRBV7-9,CASSLAGLNNSPLHF
TRBJ2-3,TRBV5-1,CASSLIGPDTQYF
TRBJ1-5,TRBV30,CAWSVQGFDQPQHF
TRBJ1-2,TRBV6-6,CASSYGSLYGYTF
TRBJ2-1,TRBV15,CATSRDALYNEQFF
TRBJ2-7,TRBV25-1,CASSEAGGYEQYF
TRBJ1-2,TRBV11-3,CASSLEGRGGNYGYTF
TRBJ2-3,TRBV12-3/TRBV12-4,CASSTPQGASGSTDTQYF
TRBJ2-7,TRBV10-3,CAIRGTGYEQYF
TRBJ2-2,TRBV7-8,CASSLAGSGELFF
TRBJ2-7,TRBV2,CASSPLAHDRAYEQYF
TRBJ2-1,TRBV7-9,CASSSKGLVNEQFF
TRBJ1-5,TRBV19,CASGKQRGNQPQHF